Listed below are T cell receptor beta chains from one sample, sequenced in a study of Tregs in tolerant kidney transplant recipients. Measured with immunoSEQ multiplex PCR; TCRdb has only the in-frame clones, and not every one. In the table there are nearly 50,000 clones, more than 70% of which are singletons. Here the sequenced sample was CD8+ T cells from blood (PBMCs), taken 12 months after the transplant. These TCRs come from a human patient who received a combined kidney and bone marrow transplant. Some T cells may originate from the graft donor. The conserved cysteine and the conserved F or W are not part of the CDR3 here. Part of the rows lack a size; the others show once, few, many or a class for expanded clones.

clone size,V gene,CDR3 protein
.,TRBV20-1,SAREGGEQF
.,TRBV11-2,ASSLGAGSVRSGNTIY
medium-sized,TRBV6-4,ASSAGQGGADTQY
.,TRBV10-3,AISAVVDSSSGGVLDEQF
.,TRBV13,ASSSLASTDTQY
.,TRBV4-3,ASSPMAARELADTQY
.,TRBV4-1,ASSQEFGDKPYEQY
.,TRBV9,ASSVAETASYEQY
.,TRBV5-5,ASSCCLATNYGYT
.,TRBV27,ASSLQGRGRWTNYGYT
.,TRBV9,ASSVGTGSSYEQY
.,TRBV6-1,ASSLGLHYEQY
.,TRBV18,ASSPPAFGQGGTGELF
.,TRBV10-3,AATEGLAGRDTQY
.,TRBV13,ASSLAQGANEKLF
.,TRBV4-1,ASSQVRGAGNTIY
few,TRBV19,ASSVRGPRSYGYT
.,TRBV5-4,ASSAHVWDRDTGELF
.,TRBV9,ASSVDGRVGTGPYNEQF
.,TRBV10-3,AISESSGGPETQY
.,TRBV5-5,ASSLQWGREYSYEQY
.,TRBV10-3,AISVGRPEQF
.,TRBV15,ATRGTSGKQETQY